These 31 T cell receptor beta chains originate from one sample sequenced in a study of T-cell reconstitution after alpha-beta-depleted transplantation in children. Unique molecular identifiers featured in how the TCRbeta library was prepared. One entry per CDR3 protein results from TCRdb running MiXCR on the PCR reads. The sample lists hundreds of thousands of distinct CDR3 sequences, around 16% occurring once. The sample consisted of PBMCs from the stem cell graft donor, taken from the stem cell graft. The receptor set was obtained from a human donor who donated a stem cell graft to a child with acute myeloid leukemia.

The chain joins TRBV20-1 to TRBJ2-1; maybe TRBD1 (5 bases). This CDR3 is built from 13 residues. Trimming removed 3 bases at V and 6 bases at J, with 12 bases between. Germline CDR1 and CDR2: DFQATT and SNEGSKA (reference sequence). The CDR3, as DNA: TGCAGTGCTAGTAGCCCCAGGGTCAATGAGCAGTTCTTC. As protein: CSASSPRVNEQFF.

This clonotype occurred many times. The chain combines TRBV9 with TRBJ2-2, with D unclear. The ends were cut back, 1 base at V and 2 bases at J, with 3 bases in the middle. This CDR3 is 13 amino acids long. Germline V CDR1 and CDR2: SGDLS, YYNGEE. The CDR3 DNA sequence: TGTGCCAGCAGCGTACGAAACACCGGGGAGCTGTTTTTT. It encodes CASSVRNTGELFF.

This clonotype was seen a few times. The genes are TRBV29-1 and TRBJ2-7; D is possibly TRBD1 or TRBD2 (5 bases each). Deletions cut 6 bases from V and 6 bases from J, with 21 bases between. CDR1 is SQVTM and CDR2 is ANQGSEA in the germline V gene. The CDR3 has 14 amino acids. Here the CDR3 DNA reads TGCAGCGTCGATGTGGGGTCCGAAGGGACCGAGCAGTACTTC. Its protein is CSVDVGSEGTEQYF.

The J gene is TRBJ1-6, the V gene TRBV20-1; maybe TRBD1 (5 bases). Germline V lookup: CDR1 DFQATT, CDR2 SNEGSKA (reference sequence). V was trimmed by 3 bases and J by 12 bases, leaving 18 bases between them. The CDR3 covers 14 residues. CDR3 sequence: CSARAGRDGGPLHF. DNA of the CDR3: TGCAGTGCTAGGGCGGGGCGGGACGGAGGACCCCTCCACTTT.

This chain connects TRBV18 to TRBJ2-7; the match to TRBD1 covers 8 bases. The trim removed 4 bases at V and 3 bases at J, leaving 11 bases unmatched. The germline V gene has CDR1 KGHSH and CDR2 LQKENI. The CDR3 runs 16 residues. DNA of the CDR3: TGTGCCAGCTCACTGGCCCCCGGGACAGGAGACTACGAGCAGTACTTC. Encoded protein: CASSLAPGTGDYEQYF.

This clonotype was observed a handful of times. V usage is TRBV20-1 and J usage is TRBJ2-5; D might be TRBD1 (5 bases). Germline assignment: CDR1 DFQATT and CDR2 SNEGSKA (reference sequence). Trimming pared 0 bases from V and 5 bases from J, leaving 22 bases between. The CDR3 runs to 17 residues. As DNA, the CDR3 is TGCAGTGCTAGAGATAATGAGAAGGACAACCTCGGGGAGACCCAGTACTTC. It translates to CSARDNEKDNLGETQYF.

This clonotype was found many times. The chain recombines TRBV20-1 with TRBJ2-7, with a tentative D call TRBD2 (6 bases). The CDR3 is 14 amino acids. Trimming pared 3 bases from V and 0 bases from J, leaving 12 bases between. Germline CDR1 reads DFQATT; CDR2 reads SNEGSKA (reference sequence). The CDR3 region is CSASFRGYSYEQYF. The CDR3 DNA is TGCAGTGCTAGCTTCCGGGGGTACTCCTACGAGCAGTACTTC.

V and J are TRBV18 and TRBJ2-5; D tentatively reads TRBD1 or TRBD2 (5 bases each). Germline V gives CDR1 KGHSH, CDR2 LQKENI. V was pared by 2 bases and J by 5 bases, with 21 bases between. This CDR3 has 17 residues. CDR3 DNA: TGTGCCAGCTCACCATCCCTGGGTCCGACAGCGGCTGAGACCCAGTACTTC. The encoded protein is CASSPSLGPTAAETQYF.

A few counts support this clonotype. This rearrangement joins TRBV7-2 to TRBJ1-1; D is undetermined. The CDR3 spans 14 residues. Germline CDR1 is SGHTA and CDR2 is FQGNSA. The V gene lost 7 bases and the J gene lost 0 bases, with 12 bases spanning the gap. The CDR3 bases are TGTGCCAGCAACTCCTTTGGGGTGAACACTGAAGCTTTCTTT. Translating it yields CASNSFGVNTEAFF.

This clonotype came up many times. CDR3 amino acids: CASSLEVSGNTIYF. The CDR3 region has the DNA TGTGCCAGCAGCTTAGAGGTCTCTGGAAACACCATATATTTT. The chain employs TRBV7-2 and TRBJ1-3; D not certain. This CDR3 is built from 14 residues. CDR1 is SGHTA, CDR2 FQGNSA, per germline. V was clipped by 1 base and J by 0 bases, with 4 bases between them.

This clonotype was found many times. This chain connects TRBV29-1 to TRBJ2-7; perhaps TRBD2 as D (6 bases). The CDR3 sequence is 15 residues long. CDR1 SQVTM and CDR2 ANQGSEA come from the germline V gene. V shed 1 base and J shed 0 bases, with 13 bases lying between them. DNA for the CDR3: TGCAGCGTTGAAGTCGGGGGACCTAGCTCCTACGAGCAGTACTTC. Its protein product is CSVEVGGPSSYEQYF.

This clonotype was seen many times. The CDR3 DNA sequence: TGTGCCAGCACCCCTATCACCGGGGAGCTGTTTTTT. This encodes CASTPITGELFF. The chain employs TRBV12-3 or TRBV12-4 and TRBJ2-2; D uncertain. V gave up 7 bases and J gave up 4 bases, with 7 bases separating them. The CDR3 length is 12 residues.

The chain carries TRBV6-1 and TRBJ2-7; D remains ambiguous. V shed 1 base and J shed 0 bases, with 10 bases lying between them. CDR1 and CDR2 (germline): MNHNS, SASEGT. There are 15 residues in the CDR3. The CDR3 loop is CASSEEGSASYEQYF. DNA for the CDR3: TGTGCCAGCAGTGAAGAGGGATCCGCCTCCTACGAGCAGTACTTC.

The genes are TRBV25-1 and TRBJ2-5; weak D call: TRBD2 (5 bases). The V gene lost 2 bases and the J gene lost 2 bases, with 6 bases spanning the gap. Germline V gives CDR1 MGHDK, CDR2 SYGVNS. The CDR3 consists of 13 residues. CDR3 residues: CASSEGLQETQYF. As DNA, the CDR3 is TGTGCCAGCAGTGAAGGACTGCAAGAGACCCAGTACTTC. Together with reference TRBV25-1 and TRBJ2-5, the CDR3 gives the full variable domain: EADIYQTPRYLVIGTGKKITLECSQTMGHDKMYWYQQDPGMELHLIHYSYGVNSTEKGDLSSESTVSRIRTEHFPLTLESARPSHTSQYLCASSEGLQETQYFGPGTRLLVL.

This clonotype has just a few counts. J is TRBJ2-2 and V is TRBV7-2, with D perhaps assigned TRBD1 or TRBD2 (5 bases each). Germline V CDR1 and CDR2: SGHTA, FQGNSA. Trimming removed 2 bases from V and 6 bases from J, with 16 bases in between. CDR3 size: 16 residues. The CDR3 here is CASSLFPAGRAGELFF. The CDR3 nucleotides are TGTGCCAGCAGCTTATTCCCGGCAGGGCGGGCCGGGGAGCTGTTTTTT.

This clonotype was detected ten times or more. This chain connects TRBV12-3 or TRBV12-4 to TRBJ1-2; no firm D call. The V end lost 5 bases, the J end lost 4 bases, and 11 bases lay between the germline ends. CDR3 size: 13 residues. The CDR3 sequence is CASSPQRFYGYTF. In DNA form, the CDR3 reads TGTGCCAGCAGTCCTCAACGGTTCTATGGCTACACCTTC.

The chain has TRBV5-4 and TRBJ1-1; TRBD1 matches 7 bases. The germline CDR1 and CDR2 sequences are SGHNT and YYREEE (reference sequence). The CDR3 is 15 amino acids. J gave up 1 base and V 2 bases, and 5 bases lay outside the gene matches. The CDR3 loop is CASSFGTVPNTEAFF. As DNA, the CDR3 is TGTGCCAGCAGCTTTGGGACAGTGCCGAACACTGAAGCTTTCTTT.

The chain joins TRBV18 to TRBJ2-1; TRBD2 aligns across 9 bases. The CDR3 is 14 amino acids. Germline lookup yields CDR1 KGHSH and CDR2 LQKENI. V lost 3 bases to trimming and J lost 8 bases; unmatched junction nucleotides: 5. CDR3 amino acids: CASSPPLAGYEQFF. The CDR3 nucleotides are TGTGCCAGCTCACCGCCGCTAGCGGGGTATGAGCAGTTCTTC.

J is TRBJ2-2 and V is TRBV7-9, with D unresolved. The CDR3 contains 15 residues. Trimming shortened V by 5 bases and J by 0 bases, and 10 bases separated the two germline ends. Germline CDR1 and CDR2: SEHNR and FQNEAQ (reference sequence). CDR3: CASSPPVPNTGELFF. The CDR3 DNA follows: TGTGCCAGCAGCCCGCCTGTCCCGAACACCGGGGAGCTGTTTTTT.

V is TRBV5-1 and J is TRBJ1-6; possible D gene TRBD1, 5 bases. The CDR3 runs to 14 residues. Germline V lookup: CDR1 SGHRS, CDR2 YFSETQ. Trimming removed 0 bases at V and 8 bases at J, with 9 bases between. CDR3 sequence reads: CASSLVGDDSPLHF. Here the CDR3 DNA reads TGCGCCAGCAGCTTGGTCGGGGACGATTCACCCCTCCACTTT.

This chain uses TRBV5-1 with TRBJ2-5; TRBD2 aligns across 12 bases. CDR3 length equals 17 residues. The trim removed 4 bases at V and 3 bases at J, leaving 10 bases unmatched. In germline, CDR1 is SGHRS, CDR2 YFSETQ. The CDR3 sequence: CASSIGPLAGGKETQYF. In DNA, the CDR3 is TGCGCCAGCAGCATCGGACCTCTAGCGGGGGGGAAAGAGACCCAGTACTTC.

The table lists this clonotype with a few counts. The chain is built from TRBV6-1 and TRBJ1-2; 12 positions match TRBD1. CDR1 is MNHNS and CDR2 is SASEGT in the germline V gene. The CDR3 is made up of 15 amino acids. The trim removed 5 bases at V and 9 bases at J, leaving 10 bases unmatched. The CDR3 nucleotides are TGTGCCAGCAGTCCACCGGGACAGGGGGCGGGAAGCTACACCTTC. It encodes CASSPPGQGAGSYTF.

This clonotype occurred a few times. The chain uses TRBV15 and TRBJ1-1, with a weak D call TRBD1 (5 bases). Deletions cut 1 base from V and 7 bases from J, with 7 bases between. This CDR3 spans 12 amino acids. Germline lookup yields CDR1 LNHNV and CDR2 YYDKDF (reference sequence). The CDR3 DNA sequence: TGTGCCACCAGCAGAGTTCAGGGTGAAGCTTTCTTT. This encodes CATSRVQGEAFF.

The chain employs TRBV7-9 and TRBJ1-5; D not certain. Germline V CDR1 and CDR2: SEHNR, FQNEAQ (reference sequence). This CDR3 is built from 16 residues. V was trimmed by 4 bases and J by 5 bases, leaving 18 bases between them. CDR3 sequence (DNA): TGTGCCAGCAGCTCCATAACGACGGGCCGGGATCAGCCCCAGCATTTT. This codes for CASSSITTGRDQPQHF.

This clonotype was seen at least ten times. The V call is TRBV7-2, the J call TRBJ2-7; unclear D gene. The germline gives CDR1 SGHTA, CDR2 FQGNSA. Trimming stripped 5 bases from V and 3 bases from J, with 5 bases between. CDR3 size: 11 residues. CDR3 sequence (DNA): TGTGCCAGCAGCAAAAGCTACGAGCAGTACGTC. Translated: CASSKSYEQYV.

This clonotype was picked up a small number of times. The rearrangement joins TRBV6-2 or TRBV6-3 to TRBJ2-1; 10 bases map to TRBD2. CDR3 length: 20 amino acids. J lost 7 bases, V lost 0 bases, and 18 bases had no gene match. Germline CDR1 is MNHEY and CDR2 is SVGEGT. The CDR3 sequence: CASSYSSPRGIAGGRNEQFF. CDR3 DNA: TGTGCCAGCAGTTACTCGAGCCCGAGGGGTATAGCGGGGGGTCGTAATGAGCAGTTCTTC.

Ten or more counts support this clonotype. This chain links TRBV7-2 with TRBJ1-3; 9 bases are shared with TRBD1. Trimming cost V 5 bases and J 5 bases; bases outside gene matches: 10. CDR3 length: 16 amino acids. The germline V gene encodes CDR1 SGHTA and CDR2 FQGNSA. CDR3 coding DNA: TGTGCCAGCAGCCCAGCGACAGGGGGAGGTCGAAACACCATATATTTT. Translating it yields CASSPATGGGRNTIYF.

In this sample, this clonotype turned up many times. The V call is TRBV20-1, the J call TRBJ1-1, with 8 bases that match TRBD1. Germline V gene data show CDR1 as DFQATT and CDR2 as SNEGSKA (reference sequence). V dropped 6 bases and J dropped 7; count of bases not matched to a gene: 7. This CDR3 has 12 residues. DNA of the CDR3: TGCAGTGCCTCCAGGGGGCAAGGTGAAGCTTTCTTT. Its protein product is CSASRGQGEAFF.

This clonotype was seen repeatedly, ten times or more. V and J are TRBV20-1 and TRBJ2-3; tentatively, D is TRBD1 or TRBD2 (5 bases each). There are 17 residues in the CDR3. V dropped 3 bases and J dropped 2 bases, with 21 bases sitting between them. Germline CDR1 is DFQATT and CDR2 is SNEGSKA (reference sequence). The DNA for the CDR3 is TGCAGTGCTAGGCCCGGGACGGAGATTCCCCTCACAGATACGCAGTATTTT. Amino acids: CSARPGTEIPLTDTQYF.

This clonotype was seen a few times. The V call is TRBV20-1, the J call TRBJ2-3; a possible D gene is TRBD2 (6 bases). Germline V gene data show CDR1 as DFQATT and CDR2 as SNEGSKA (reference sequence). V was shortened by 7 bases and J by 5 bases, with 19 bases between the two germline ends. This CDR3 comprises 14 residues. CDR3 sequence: CSGAPGLPIDTQYF. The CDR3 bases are TGCAGTGGCGCTCCGGGACTCCCTATAGATACGCAGTATTTT.

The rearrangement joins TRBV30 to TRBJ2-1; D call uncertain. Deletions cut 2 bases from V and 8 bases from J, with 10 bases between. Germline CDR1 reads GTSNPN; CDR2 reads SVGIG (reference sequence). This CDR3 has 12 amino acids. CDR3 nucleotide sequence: TGTGCCTGGAGTAGGCAGGTCGATGAGCAGTTCTTC. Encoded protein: CAWSRQVDEQFF.